The present entry profiles one TCR beta chain with its context. The antigen remains unidentified. The data derive from a study of T cell responses to AZD1222 COVID-19 vaccine. This CDR3 contains 12 residues. Trimming removed 0 bases at V and 4 bases at J, with 4 bases between. CDR1 SGHDT and CDR2 YYEEEE come from the germline V gene. Study-level results: The donors showed a predominance of white British ancestry and of females, with possible underestimation of clonal diversity. Regions 160-218 and 743-854 dominated among vaccine-associated CD4 TCRs spanning spike. Nearly half of spike-specific TCRs reportedly go after variant regions that carry no mutations. None of the repertoires were sampled until the peak T cell response had passed.

Some clones are missing from TCRdb's copy, which holds only in-frame ones; the method was immunoSEQ multiplex PCR. The sample has 150,000 to 170,000 clones; 85% to 90% are singletons. The specimen was peripheral blood, collected on day 0 of MenACWY control vaccination. The TCR comes from an adult in good health. The J gene is TRBJ1-2, the V gene TRBV5-6; no clear D. The CDR3 DNA sequence: TGTGCCAGCAGCTTGGCCCGCTATGGCTACACCTTC. Translating it yields CASSLARYGYTF.